This T cell receptor beta chain is from a study of beta chain features in type 1 diabetes. About the study: There was similarity between patients and healthy donors in age, gender and cell yields.

The isolated RNA, all of it, was reverse transcribed, so expressed TCRB transcripts were what got sequenced. This table comes from immunoSEQ multiplex PCR, and its TCRdb copy is limited to in-frame clones, with some not included. Of roughly 300,000 clones detected, 6.5% to 10% appear once; the ten largest clones hold 0.44%. J was trimmed by 3 bases and V by 2 bases; bases with no gene match: 5. The CDR3 totals 16 residues. Per germline, CDR1 LNHNV and CDR2 YYDKDF (reference sequence). This clone was counted ten times or more. This receptor was identified in a woman aged 18-30 years in good health. The chain employs TRBV15 and TRBJ2-1; 9 nucleotides match TRBD2. The sample was central memory CD4+ T cells from blood. The CDR3 loop reads CATSRISGSSYNEQFF. CDR3 in DNA: TGTGCCACCAGCAGAATTAGCGGGAGCAGCTACAATGAGCAGTTCTTC.